The rows below give T cell receptor beta chains drawn from one sample of a study of blood T cell repertoires in COVID-19. The assay was immunoSEQ multiplex PCR, and TCRdb's table has in-frame clones only and misses some. Among some 250,000 clones listed, roughly 84% were seen once. The sequenced material came from peripheral blood. These receptors originate from a man in his fifties or sixties with active or convalescent COVID-19. Both conserved end residues are part of each CDR3. D genes are given only for firm matches. Some rows have no size entry. The others give once, few or many, or a class for an expanded clone.

J	D	size	V	DNA	CDR3
TRBJ2-2	NA	few	TRBV5-1	TGCGCCAGCAGCCCGGATAGGGGTCTCACCGGGGAGCTGTTTTTT	CASSPDRGLTGELFF
TRBJ2-6	NA	NA	TRBV5-4	TGTGCCAGCAGCTTGTACTCTGGGGCCAACGTCCTGACTTTC	CASSLYSGANVLTF
TRBJ1-1	TRBD1	NA	TRBV7-9	TGTGCCAGCAGCTTACCGGCAGGGGGCCCCGGCACTGAAGCTTTCTTT	CASSLPAGGPGTEAFF
TRBJ1-5	NA	once	TRBV4-2	TGTGCCAGCAGCGTGGCGGCAGAATTGAATCAGCCCCAGCATTTT	CASSVAAELNQPQHF
TRBJ1-4	TRBD1	NA	TRBV6-6	TGTGCCAGCAGTCCAACCCGAGAGGACAGGAATCAACTGTTTTTT	CASSPTREDRNQLFF
TRBJ2-5	NA	NA	TRBV21-1	TGTGCCAGCAGCAAGGCTAGCGAGCAAGAGACCCAGTACTTC	CASSKASEQETQYF
TRBJ2-3	TRBD2	NA	TRBV25-1	TGTGCCAGCAGTGGACAACTAGCGGGGGGCACAGATACGCAGTATTTT	CASSGQLAGGTDTQYF
TRBJ2-1	NA	NA	TRBV30	TGTGCCTGGAGTGTACCCCATCCGGGTGAGTCCCACCGCTATCCTTACAATGAGCAGTTCTTC	CAWSVPHPGESHRYPYNEQFF
TRBJ1-4	TRBD1	NA	TRBV5-1	TGCGCCAGCAGCTTGGCAGGGGGCGGAGAAAAACTGTTTTTT	CASSLAGGGEKLFF
TRBJ2-2	NA	NA	TRBV5-6	TGTGCCAGCAGCTTGGAAAGGGGGACCGGGGAGCTGTTTTTT	CASSLERGTGELFF
TRBJ2-3	NA	NA	TRBV4-3	TGCGCCAGCAGCCAAGAGTGGCGGAGCACAGATACGCAGTATTTT	CASSQEWRSTDTQYF
TRBJ1-4	TRBD1	NA	TRBV29-1	TGCAGCGTCATACCCGGGACAGGGGACGAAAAACTGTTTTTT	CSVIPGTGDEKLFF
TRBJ1-4	TRBD1	NA	TRBV19	TGTGCCAGTAGTCTCCGGACAGGGCCGGATGAAAAACTGTTTTTT	CASSLRTGPDEKLFF
TRBJ2-5	NA	NA	TRBV10-3	TGTGCCATCAGTGAGTCTGGGGGCGTGGAGACCCAGTACTTC	CAISESGGVETQYF
TRBJ2-4	NA	NA	TRBV5-6	TGTGCCAGCAGCTTGGATAGGGGCCGTATAGCCAAAAACATTCAGTACTTC	CASSLDRGRIAKNIQYF
TRBJ2-1	TRBD2	NA	TRBV7-9	TGTGCCAGCAGCGCCACGGGGGGACCAAACAATGAGCAGTTCTTC	CASSATGGPNNEQFF
TRBJ1-6	NA	NA	TRBV30	TGTGCCTGGAGGGGGGGGACAAATAATTCACCCCTCCACTTT	CAWRGGTNNSPLHF
TRBJ2-2	NA	once	TRBV11-3	TGTGCCAGCAGCCCCCGTAGGGGGAACACCGGGGAGCTGTTTTTT	CASSPRRGNTGELFF
TRBJ1-2	TRBD1	NA	TRBV11-2	TGTGCCAGCAGCCGAGACAGGGCCTATGGCTACACCTTC	CASSRDRAYGYTF
TRBJ1-4	TRBD1	once	TRBV3-1/TRBV3-2	TGTGCCAGCAGCCATCAACAGGGGTCTAATGAAAAACTGTTTTTT	CASSHQQGSNEKLFF
TRBJ2-6	TRBD1	NA	TRBV10-3	TGTGCCATCAGTAGGGGGCTTGGGGCCAACGTCCTGACTTTC	CAISRGLGANVLTF
TRBJ2-7	NA	many	TRBV28	TGTGCCAGCAGGAGGGCCTACGAGCAGTACTTC	CASRRAYEQYF
TRBJ1-3	TRBD1	NA	TRBV5-4	TGTGCCAGCAGCTTGGCGGGACAGAGCTCTGGAAACACCATATATTTT	CASSLAGQSSGNTIYF
TRBJ2-3	NA	NA	TRBV19	TGTGCCAGTAGTATAGGGGGGCCTGGCACAGATACGCAGTATTTT	CASSIGGPGTDTQYF
TRBJ2-1	TRBD1	NA	TRBV9	TGTGCCAGCAGCGCAGGGACAGGGGCAAATGAGCAGTTCTTC	CASSAGTGANEQFF
TRBJ1-4	NA	NA	TRBV5-5	TGTGCCAGCAGCCTCAGGGTTGTGGCTAATGAAAAACTGTTTTTT	CASSLRVVANEKLFF
TRBJ1-1	NA	NA	TRBV6-5	TGTGCCAGCAGGCCTCGAGCGGGGGGTATTAGAGCTTTCTTT	CASRPRAGGIRAFF
TRBJ2-1	TRBD2	NA	TRBV27	TGTGCCAGCAGTTCAACCCGACTAGCGGGGGGCTCCTACAATGAGCAGTTCTTC	CASSSTRLAGGSYNEQFF
TRBJ1-5	TRBD1	NA	TRBV28	TGTGCCAGCAGTTTGTTCCAGGGGGAACAGCCCCAGCATTTT	CASSLFQGEQPQHF